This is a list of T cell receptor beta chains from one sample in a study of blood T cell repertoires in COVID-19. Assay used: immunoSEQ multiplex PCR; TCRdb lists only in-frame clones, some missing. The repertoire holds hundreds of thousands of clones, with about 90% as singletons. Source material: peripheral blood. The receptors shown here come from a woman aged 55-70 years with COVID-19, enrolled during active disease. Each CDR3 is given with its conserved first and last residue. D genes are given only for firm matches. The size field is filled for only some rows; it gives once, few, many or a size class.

CDR3: CASSLGTGAGNEQFF
DNA: TGTGCCAGCAGCCTGGGGACAGGGGCAGGGAATGAGCAGTTCTTC
J: TRBJ2-1
D: TRBD1
V: TRBV13
size: -

CDR3: CASSLGAGRKVTDTQYF
DNA: TGTGCCAGCAGCTTAGGGGCGGGGAGGAAAGTCACAGATACGCAGTATTTT
J: TRBJ2-3
D: -
V: TRBV7-3
size: -

CDR3: CASSPLQGDSGNTIYF
DNA: TGTGCCAGCTCACCATTGCAGGGCGACTCTGGAAACACCATATATTTT
J: TRBJ1-3
D: -
V: TRBV18
size: -

CDR3: CASSAGKDRNSPLHF
DNA: TGTGCCAGCAGTGCCGGAAAGGACAGAAATTCACCCCTCCACTTT
J: TRBJ1-6
D: -
V: TRBV2
size: -

CDR3: CASSATGGGNEKLFF
DNA: TGTGCCAGCAGCGCGACAGGGGGCGGTAATGAAAAACTGTTTTTT
J: TRBJ1-4
D: TRBD1
V: TRBV9
size: -

CDR3: CASSVEEGRNTEAFF
DNA: TGTGCCAGCAGCGTAGAGGAGGGAAGAAACACTGAAGCTTTCTTT
J: TRBJ1-1
D: -
V: TRBV9
size: once

CDR3: CASCPGGVTPDTQYF
DNA: TGCGCCTCCTGCCCGGGGGGCGTTACCCCAGATACGCAGTATTTT
J: TRBJ2-3
D: -
V: TRBV5-1
size: -

CDR3: CASSFGEGQPQHF
DNA: TGTGCCAGCAGCTTTGGAGAAGGTCAGCCCCAGCATTTT
J: TRBJ1-5
D: -
V: TRBV5-8
size: -

CDR3: CAWSDLGVGQPQHF
DNA: TGTGCCTGGAGTGACCTCGGGGTCGGTCAGCCCCAGCATTTT
J: TRBJ1-5
D: -
V: TRBV30
size: once

CDR3: CASSPDRVNEQYF
DNA: TGTGCCAGCAGTCCGGACAGGGTAAACGAGCAGTACTTC
J: TRBJ2-7
D: TRBD1
V: TRBV27
size: -

CDR3: CASSLDRTPSYEQYF
DNA: TGTGCCAGCAGCTTGGACAGGACTCCCTCCTACGAGCAGTACTTC
J: TRBJ2-7
D: TRBD1
V: TRBV11-2
size: -

CDR3: CASSQTGIDTQYF
DNA: TGCGCCAGCAGCCAGACAGGGATAGATACGCAGTATTTT
J: TRBJ2-3
D: TRBD1
V: TRBV4-1
size: -

CDR3: CASSYGGQPSDGYTF
DNA: TGTGCCAGCAGTTACGGCGGACAGCCCTCGGATGGCTACACCTTC
J: TRBJ1-2
D: -
V: TRBV6-6
size: -